Listed here are 2 T cell receptor beta chains from one sample, sequenced in a study of blood T cells in healthy people across ages. A J-beta primer mix and a sample-barcoded 5' primer were used in a second PCR of about 7 to 12 cycles. TCRdb re-called the 5' RACE reads through MiXCR, storing one row per CDR3 protein. The sample consists of fewer than 1.5 million distinct CDR3 sequences, around 39% of them appearing once. Source material: blood. All receptors derive from a woman younger than 30 in good health.

The CDR3: CASSLGDRLLTGQYF. The CDR3 bases are TGCGCCAGCAGCTTGGGGGACAGGCTTCTCACGGGGCAGTATTTT. This sequence joins TRBV5-1 and TRBJ2-3, with 8 positions matching TRBD1. The CDR3 is 15 amino acids. CDR1 and CDR2 from the germline V gene are SGHRS and YFSETQ. With V trimmed by 0 bases and J by 11 bases, 11 bases remained unmatched.

This rearrangement joins TRBV6-1 to TRBJ1-2; the match to TRBD1 covers 8 bases. V shed 3 bases and J 8 bases; nucleotides not matched to a gene: 8. Germline CDR1 reads MNHNS; CDR2 reads SASEGT. The CDR3 sequence is 14 residues long. In nucleotides, the CDR3 is TGTGCCAGCAGTGATGGGCAGGGGGCGATGGGCTACACCTTC. This translates into CASSDGQGAMGYTF.